One and the same sample provided the 2 T cell receptor beta chains below, sequenced in a study of blood T cell repertoires in COVID-19. Assay used: immunoSEQ multiplex PCR; TCRdb lists only in-frame clones, some missing. This table holds around 250,000 clones, about 90% found once. The source material was PBMCs or T cells enriched from blood (not recorded which). The receptors originated from a human donor in a cohort exposed to, infected with or recovered from COVID-19 (not recorded which). The donor label of this sample is uncertain.

The gene calls are TRBV29-1 and TRBJ1-5; 8 bases map to TRBD1. Per germline, CDR1 SQVTM and CDR2 ANQGSEA. CDR3 length equals 12 residues. V shed 6 bases and J 8 bases; nucleotides not matched to a gene: 6. CDR3 nucleotides: TGCAGCGTCCGGACAGGGCGGGAGCCCCAGCATTTT. This translates into CSVRTGREPQHF.

The V and J genes are TRBV7-3 and TRBJ2-3; 14 bases line up with TRBD2. Germline trimming cut 3 bases from V and 1 base from J; bases unmatched to any gene: 3. The germline CDR1 and CDR2 sequences are SGHTA and FQGTGA. The CDR3 is 17 residues long. The CDR3 nucleotides are TGTGCCAGCAGCTTGTCGGGACTAGCGGGGGGCACAGATACGCAGTATTTT. Translated: CASSLSGLAGGTDTQYF. Full variable domain (outside the CDR3, taken from reference TRBV7-3 and TRBJ2-3): GAGVSQTPSNKVTEKGKYVELRCDPISGHTALYWYRQSLGQGPEFLIYFQGTGAADDSGLPNDRFFAVRPEGSVSTLKIQRTERGDSAVYLCASSLSGLAGGTDTQYFGPGTRLTVL.